Presented here are 3 T cell receptor beta chains from one specimen sequenced in a study of T-cell reconstitution after alpha-beta-depleted transplantation in children (dated by TCRdb to between 2015 and 2016). In light of the paper, this sample's treatment or condition label describes: allogeneic hematopoietic cell transplantation with graft depleted of TCRalphabeta T cells and CD19 B cells. Libraries were prepared through PCR. Sequencing relied on an Illumina HiSeq 2500. Molecular barcoding was employed in the preparation of TCR libraries, with unique molecular identifiers being used to normalize TCRbeta repertoire quantification. TCRdb reran the public reads through fastp at Q25 and MiXCR, keeping productive beta chains. Each CDR3 protein gets just one entry, which takes the most common genes and DNA from the rows behind it. The sample has approximately 350,000 distinct CDR3 sequences on record, around 15% of them singletons. The ten largest make up about 41% of the sample.

The source was PBMCs, mostly from graft donor cells, collected 360 days after TCRalphabeta/CD19-depleted stem cell transplant. The receptors derive from a male patient between 2 and 15 years old who had a stem cell transplant for acute lymphoblastic leukemia, so the T cells may come from the graft donor.

The J gene is TRBJ2-3, the V gene TRBV7-3, with a weak D call TRBD2 (6 bases). CDR3 length: 15 amino acids. Germline CDR1 SGHTA, CDR2 FQGTGA. V lost 5 bases, J lost 4 bases, and 16 bases lay in between. CDR3 region: CASSLRRAAADTQYF. The DNA of the CDR3 is TGTGCCAGCAGCCTCCGGAGGGCCGCGGCAGATACGCAGTATTTT.

This clonotype appeared a few times. J is TRBJ1-6 and V is TRBV4-3; 9 positions match TRBD1. The trim removed 3 bases at V and 8 bases at J, leaving 5 bases unmatched. The germline V gene encodes CDR1 LGHNA and CDR2 YSLEER. The CDR3 sequence is 15 residues long. In DNA form, the CDR3 reads TGCGCCAGCAGCCAGAGACAGGGGGGCTATTCACCCCTCCACTTT. It yields the protein CASSQRQGGYSPLHF.

This sequence joins TRBV29-1 and TRBJ2-7, with a tentative D call TRBD2 (6 bases). The CDR3 is 17 amino acids. Trimming removed 3 bases at V and 0 bases at J, with 21 bases between. The germline V gene has CDR1 SQVTM and CDR2 ANQGSEA. The DNA of the CDR3 is TGCAGCGTTGAGGCCGCCCCCGGGACTTCAAGCTCCTACGAGCAGTACTTC. It specifies CSVEAAPGTSSSYEQYF.